This T cell receptor (beta chain) was recorded in a study of CD8 T cells in Susac syndrome. The CDR3 contains 14 residues. V was shortened by 4 bases and J by 5 bases, with 15 bases between the two germline ends. Germline CDR1 LGHDT, CDR2 YNNKEL (reference sequence). Random hexamers were used to reverse transcribe an amount of roughly 0.5 to 1 ug RNA. Amplification of TCR beta CDR3 across 54 Vbeta and 13 Jbeta was performed with immunoSEQ multiplex PCR. MiXCR, applied by TCRdb to the immunoSEQ multiplex PCR reads, yields one record per CDR3 protein. Seen here are roughly 200,000 distinct CDR3 sequences, 85% to 95% observed once, and the top ten hold approximately 0.1%.

This receptor was taken from a human donor in good health. Sequenced input: CD4+ T cells from PBMCs. J is TRBJ2-7 and V is TRBV3-1, with a possible D match to TRBD1 (6 bases). CDR3 nucleotides: TGTGCCAGCAGCCGGGACAAGGGCGTCCACGAGCAGTACTTC. Its translation is CASSRDKGVHEQYF.